One and the same sample provided the 22 T cell receptor beta chains below, sequenced in a study of blood T cell repertoires in COVID-19. The table came from immunoSEQ multiplex PCR; TCRdb's copy has only in-frame clones and leaves some out. The sample records more than 85,000 clones, less than 85% being singletons. The specimen was peripheral blood. These receptors all stem from a woman aged 55-69 years with acute or convalescent COVID-19.

The J gene is TRBJ1-2, the V gene TRBV5-6; D unclear. Looked up from germline, CDR1 is SGHDT and CDR2 is YYEEEE. The CDR3 totals 15 residues. V was cut by 0 bases and J by 0 bases, with 9 bases left in between. CDR3 coding DNA: TGTGCCAGCAGCTTGGTTCTCCGAGCTAACTATGGCTACACCTTC. Translation: CASSLVLRANYGYTF.

This clone was seen ten or more times. The rearrangement uses TRBV5-1 and TRBJ1-5, with 9 bases identical to TRBD1. Per the germline V gene, CDR1 is SGHRS and CDR2 is YFSETQ. This CDR3 has 15 amino acids. Losses at the gene ends were 4 bases for V and 4 bases for J; bases not matched to a gene: 6. The CDR3 sequence is CASSEGTGKNQPQHF. As DNA, the CDR3 is TGCGCCAGCAGCGAGGGGACAGGGAAGAATCAGCCCCAGCATTTT.

The chain joins TRBV28 to TRBJ1-2; the D is unclear. Trimming pared 7 bases from V and 7 bases from J, leaving 13 bases between. The germline V gene has CDR1 MDHEN and CDR2 SYDVKM. The CDR3 loop spans 12 amino acids. Here the CDR3 DNA reads TGTGCCAGCATGTTTACGGGGTTTGGCTACACCTTC. It specifies CASMFTGFGYTF.

The table lists this clone with a count of one. The genes are TRBV5-1 and TRBJ2-3; D not resolved. Trimming left V 4 bases short and J 1 base short, with 10 bases between. The length of the CDR3 is 14 residues. CDR1 is SGHRS, CDR2 YFSETQ, per germline. The CDR3 nucleotides are TGCGCCAGCAGCCCATCAGATGGCACAGATACGCAGTATTTT. Translated: CASSPSDGTDTQYF.

The chain couples TRBV19 to TRBJ2-1; D not resolved. The CDR3 sequence is 17 residues long. The germline V gene has CDR1 LNHDA and CDR2 SQIVND (reference sequence). Trimming stripped 4 bases from V and 0 bases from J, with 16 bases between. Here the CDR3 DNA reads TGTGCCAGTAGTACCGCCTCTTTGCGAAGCTCCTACAATGAGCAGTTCTTC. It yields the protein CASSTASLRSSYNEQFF.

V and J are TRBV5-4 and TRBJ2-1; 7 positions agree with TRBD1. The length of the CDR3 is 14 residues. J lost 5 bases, V lost 4 bases, and 6 bases had no gene match. Looked up from germline, CDR1 is SGHNT and CDR2 is YYREEE (reference sequence). In nucleotides, the CDR3 is TGTGCCAGCAGCCCGCAGGGGGTACACAATGAGCAGTTCTTC. This encodes CASSPQGVHNEQFF.

The CDR3 reads CASSPSFRQGVYEQYF. In DNA, the CDR3 is TGTGCCAGCAGCCCGTCGTTCCGGCAGGGGGTATACGAGCAGTACTTC. The genes are TRBV7-9 and TRBJ2-7; 7 nucleotides line up with TRBD1. CDR1 SEHNR and CDR2 FQNEAQ come from the germline V gene (reference sequence). V dropped 5 bases and J dropped 4; count of bases not matched to a gene: 14. This CDR3 spans 16 amino acids.

The sample holds a few counts of this clone. The rearrangement links TRBV28 to TRBJ1-1; 7 bases map to TRBD1. The CDR3 length is 14 residues. Germline assignment: CDR1 MDHEN and CDR2 SYDVKM. V lost 4 bases and J lost 3; bases outside the gene matches: 5. CDR3 in amino acids: CASSYRQGHTEAFF. The CDR3 region has the DNA TGTGCCAGCAGTTATCGACAGGGACACACTGAAGCTTTCTTT. Full variable domain (rest looked up from reference TRBV28 and TRBJ1-1): DVKVTQSSRYLVKRTGEKVFLECVQDMDHENMFWYRQDPGLGLRLIYFSYDVKMKEKGDIPEGYSVSREKKERFSLILESASTNQTSMYLCASSYRQGHTEAFFGQGTRLTVV.

The V and J genes are TRBV18 and TRBJ1-3; 7 bases map to TRBD1. Germline loops: CDR1 KGHSH, CDR2 LQKENI. CDR3 length: 16 residues. With V trimmed by 5 bases and J by 0 bases, 7 bases remained unmatched. In DNA form, the CDR3 reads TGTGCCAGCTCATCGACAGGGTACGACTCTGGAAACACCATATATTTT. As protein: CASSSTGYDSGNTIYF.

This clone was observed a few times. This sequence joins TRBV19 and TRBJ1-2; D is ambiguous. CDR1 LNHDA and CDR2 SQIVND come from the germline V gene (reference sequence). Between the trimmed V and J ends, which lost 5 bases and 3 bases, there was a span of 7 bases. The CDR3 covers 12 residues. CDR3 DNA: TGTGCCAGTAGTCTCTCGTACTATGGCTACACCTTC. It translates to CASSLSYYGYTF.

The J gene is TRBJ2-3, the V gene TRBV2, with 12 bases identical to TRBD2. Germline V gene sequence: CDR1 SNHLY, CDR2 FYNNEI. Losses at the gene ends were 4 bases for V and 3 bases for J; bases not matched to a gene: 5. This CDR3 is 16 amino acids long. CDR3 sequence reads: CASSVTSGGQTDTQYF. Written as DNA, the CDR3 is TGTGCCAGCAGTGTTACTAGCGGGGGGCAGACAGATACGCAGTATTTT.

The chain couples TRBV11-2 to TRBJ2-3; TRBD2 matches 8 bases. With 5 bases clipped from V and 3 bases from J, the junction kept 10 bases outside the gene matches. Germline assignment: CDR1 SGHAT and CDR2 FQNNGV. The CDR3 loop spans 16 amino acids. The CDR3 DNA reads as TGTGCCAGCAGCCCTCCGAACAGCGGGAGAACAGATACGCAGTATTTT. This gives the protein CASSPPNSGRTDTQYF.

The chain combines TRBV9 with TRBJ1-5; 9 nucleotides line up with TRBD1. V shed 5 bases, J shed 5 bases, and the junction held 8 bases outside the gene matches. CDR3 length: 15 amino acids. CDR1 SGDLS and CDR2 YYNGEE come from the germline V gene. The CDR3 reads CASSPGQGSYQPQHF. CDR3 DNA sequence: TGTGCCAGCAGTCCGGGACAGGGCTCGTATCAGCCCCAGCATTTT.

This chain uses TRBV5-1 with TRBJ1-1; tentatively, D is TRBD1 (6 bases). Germline values: CDR1 SGHRS, CDR2 YFSETQ. The V gene lost 1 base and the J gene lost 8 bases, with 12 bases spanning the gap. There are 13 residues in the CDR3. This CDR3 is CASSLPGAPEAFF. The CDR3 DNA sequence: TGCGCCAGCAGCTTGCCAGGGGCCCCCGAAGCTTTCTTT.

This chain uses TRBV7-9 with TRBJ1-2; weak D call: TRBD1 (5 bases). CDR1 is SEHNR, CDR2 FQNEAQ, per germline (reference sequence). The V and J ends lost 0 bases and 4 bases respectively, with 15 bases between them. The CDR3 sequence is 16 residues long. CDR3 sequence reads: CASSLAYGGGPYGYTF. CDR3 DNA sequence: TGTGCCAGCAGCTTAGCCTACGGGGGTGGGCCCTATGGCTACACCTTC.

The chain uses TRBV3-1 (or the pseudogene TRBV3-2) and TRBJ1-5; a weak D match, TRBD1 (6 bases). CDR1 and CDR2 (germline): LGHDT, YNNKEL (reference sequence). This CDR3 is 14 amino acids long. V lost 5 bases and J 6 bases, leaving 14 bases between the germline ends. CDR3 protein: CASSTGFGAQPQHF. The CDR3 DNA sequence: TGTGCCAGCAGCACAGGGTTTGGTGCTCAGCCCCAGCATTTT.

This chain uses TRBV6-6 with TRBJ1-4; D is unresolved. V was cut by 6 bases and J by 8 bases, with 13 bases left in between. The V gene's germline CDR1 is MNHNY and CDR2 SVGAGI (reference sequence). The CDR3 sequence is 13 residues long. For the CDR3, the DNA is TGTGCCAGCAGATTGCAGAGGGAGGAAAAACTGTTTTTT. Protein sequence: CASRLQREEKLFF.

The chain joins TRBV5-1 to TRBJ2-3; 7 bases align to TRBD2. Germline V gene lookup returns CDR1 SGHRS and CDR2 YFSETQ. The CDR3 sequence is 15 residues long. Unmatched junction bases numbered 5, after V lost 0 bases and J lost 4 bases. This chain's CDR3 is CASSLGLASPDTQYF. DNA for the CDR3: TGCGCCAGCAGCTTGGGACTAGCTTCGCCAGATACGCAGTATTTT.

This clone was seen a handful of times. This chain uses TRBV11-2 with TRBJ2-2, with 10 bases matching TRBD1. The germline V gene encodes CDR1 SGHAT and CDR2 FQNNGV. The CDR3 spans 16 residues. V was clipped by 1 base and J by 6 bases; unmatched bases: 5. Here the CDR3 DNA reads TGTGCCAGCAGCTTAGTTAGGGACAGGGGTGCCGGGGAGCTGTTTTTT. This encodes CASSLVRDRGAGELFF. Full variable domain (missing parts from reference TRBV11-2 and TRBJ2-2): EAGVAQSPRYKIIEKRQSVAFWCNPISGHATLYWYQQILGQGPKLLIQFQNNGVVDDSQLPKDRFSAERLKGVDSTLKIQPAKLEDSAVYLCASSLVRDRGAGELFFGEGSRLTVL.

The chain joins TRBV5-5 to TRBJ2-5; 9 bases map to TRBD1. CDR3 length: 14 amino acids. V dropped 4 bases and J dropped 5; count of bases not matched to a gene: 6. Germline V CDR1 and CDR2: SGHKS, YYEKEE (reference sequence). DNA for the CDR3: TGTGCCAGCAGCGAAGGACAGGGGACGGAGACCCAGTACTTC. Translation gives CASSEGQGTETQYF.

The chain carries TRBV10-1 and TRBJ2-1; TRBD2 matches at 11 bases. This CDR3 spans 17 amino acids. Trimming at V came to 3 bases and at J to 12 bases, leaving 16 bases not matched to a gene. Per the germline V gene, CDR1 is WNHNN and CDR2 is SYGVQD (reference sequence). For the CDR3, the DNA is TGCGCCAGCAGTGATACCCTACTAGCGGGAGTATCCGTAGGGCAGTTCTTC. Its translation: CASSDTLLAGVSVGQFF.

The chain combines TRBV9 with TRBJ1-3; D may be TRBD1 (6 bases). CDR1 and CDR2 (germline): SGDLS, YYNGEE. The CDR3 sequence is 16 residues long. V shed 4 bases and J shed 2 bases, with 16 bases lying between them. The CDR3 sequence is CASSPVQGSPGNTIYF. The CDR3 bases are TGTGCCAGCAGCCCCGTCCAGGGGTCCCCTGGAAACACCATATATTTT. Looking up the rest from reference TRBV9 and TRBJ1-3 gives the full variable domain: DSGVTQTPKHLITATGQRVTLRCSPRSGDLSVYWYQQSLDQGLQFLIQYYNGEERAKGNILERFSAQQFPDLHSELNLSSLELGDSALYFCASSPVQGSPGNTIYFGEGSWLTVV.